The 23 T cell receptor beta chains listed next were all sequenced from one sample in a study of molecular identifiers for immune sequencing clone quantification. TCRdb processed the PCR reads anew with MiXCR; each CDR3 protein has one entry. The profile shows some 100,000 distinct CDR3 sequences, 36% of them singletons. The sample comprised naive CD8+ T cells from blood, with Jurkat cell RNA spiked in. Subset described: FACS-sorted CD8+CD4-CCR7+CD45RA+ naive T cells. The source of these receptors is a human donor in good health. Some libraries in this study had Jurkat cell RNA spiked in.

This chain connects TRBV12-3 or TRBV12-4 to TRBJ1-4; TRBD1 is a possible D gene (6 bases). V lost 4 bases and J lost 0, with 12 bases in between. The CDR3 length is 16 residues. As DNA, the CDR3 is TGTGCCAGCAGTTCCTCGGACAGAGCAACTAATGAAAAACTGTTTTTT. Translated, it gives CASSSSDRATNEKLFF.

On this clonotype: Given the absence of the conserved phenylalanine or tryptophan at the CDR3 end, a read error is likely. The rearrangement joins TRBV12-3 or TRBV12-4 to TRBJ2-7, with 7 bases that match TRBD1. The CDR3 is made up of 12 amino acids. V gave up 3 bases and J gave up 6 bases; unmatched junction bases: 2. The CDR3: CASSFTGVEQYL. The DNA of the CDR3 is TGTGCCAGCAGTTTCACAGGGGTCGAGCAGTACCTC.

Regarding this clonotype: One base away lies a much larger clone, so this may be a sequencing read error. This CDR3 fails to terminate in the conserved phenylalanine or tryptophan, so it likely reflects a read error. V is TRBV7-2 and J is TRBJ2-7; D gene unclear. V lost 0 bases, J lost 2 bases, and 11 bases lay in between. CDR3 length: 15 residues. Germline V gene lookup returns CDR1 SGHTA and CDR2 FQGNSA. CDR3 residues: CASSLAGSGAYEQYL. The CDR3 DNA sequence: TGTGCCAGCAGCTTAGCGGGGTCAGGAGCCTACGAGCAGTACCTC.

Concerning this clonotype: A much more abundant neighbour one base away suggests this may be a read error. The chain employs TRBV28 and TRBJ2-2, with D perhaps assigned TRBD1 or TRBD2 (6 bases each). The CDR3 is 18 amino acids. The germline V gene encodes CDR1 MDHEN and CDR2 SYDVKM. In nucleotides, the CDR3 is TGTGCCAGCAGCTGGGCTCTAGGGGGGTCAGGATTCACCGGGGAGCCGTTTTTT. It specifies CASSWALGGSGFTGEPFF.

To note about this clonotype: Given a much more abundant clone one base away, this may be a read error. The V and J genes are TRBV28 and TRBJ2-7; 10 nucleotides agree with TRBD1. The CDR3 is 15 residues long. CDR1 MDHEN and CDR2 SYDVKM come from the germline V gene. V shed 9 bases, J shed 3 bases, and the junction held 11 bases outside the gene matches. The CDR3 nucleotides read TGTGCCAGAAGCTTCCGGACAGGGGGGCACTACGAGCAGTACTTC. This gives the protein CARSFRTGGHYEQYF.

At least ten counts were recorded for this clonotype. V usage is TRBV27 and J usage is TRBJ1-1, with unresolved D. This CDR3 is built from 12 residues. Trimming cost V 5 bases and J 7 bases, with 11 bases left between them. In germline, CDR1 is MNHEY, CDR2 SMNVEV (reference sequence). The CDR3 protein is CASSTDANEAFF. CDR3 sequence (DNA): TGTGCCAGCAGTACCGACGCTAATGAAGCTTTCTTT.

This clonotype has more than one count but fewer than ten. The CDR3 region is CASSAGGPGDTQYF. CDR3 in DNA: TGTGCCAGCTCGGCGGGAGGGCCGGGAGATACGCAGTATTTT. The chain employs TRBV6-5 and TRBJ2-3, with 9 bases fitting TRBD2. Germline values: CDR1 MNHEY, CDR2 SVGAGI. The V and J ends lost 8 bases and 5 bases, in that order; junction bases with no gene match: 8. CDR3 size: 14 residues.

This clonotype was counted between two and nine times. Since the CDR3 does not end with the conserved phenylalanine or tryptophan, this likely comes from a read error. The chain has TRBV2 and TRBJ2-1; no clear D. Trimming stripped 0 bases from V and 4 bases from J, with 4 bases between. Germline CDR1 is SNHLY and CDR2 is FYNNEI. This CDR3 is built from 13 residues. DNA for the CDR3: TGTGCCAGCAGTGAAGCAGGATACAATGAGCAGTTCCTC. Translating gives CASSEAGYNEQFL.

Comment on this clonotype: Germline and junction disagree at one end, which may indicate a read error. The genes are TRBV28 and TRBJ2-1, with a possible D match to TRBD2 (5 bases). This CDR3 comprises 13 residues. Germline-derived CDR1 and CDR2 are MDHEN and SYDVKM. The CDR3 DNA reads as TGTGCCAGTAAACGGGATCTCCCCAATGAGCAGATCTTC. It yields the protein CASKRDLPNEQIF.

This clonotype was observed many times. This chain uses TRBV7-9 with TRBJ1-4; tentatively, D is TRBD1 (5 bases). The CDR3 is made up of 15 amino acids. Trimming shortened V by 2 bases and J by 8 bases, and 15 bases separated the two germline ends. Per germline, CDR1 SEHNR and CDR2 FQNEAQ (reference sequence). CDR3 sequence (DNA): TGTGCCAGCAGCTTACCCGAGTGGGGGAACGAAAAACTGTTTTTT. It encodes CASSLPEWGNEKLFF.

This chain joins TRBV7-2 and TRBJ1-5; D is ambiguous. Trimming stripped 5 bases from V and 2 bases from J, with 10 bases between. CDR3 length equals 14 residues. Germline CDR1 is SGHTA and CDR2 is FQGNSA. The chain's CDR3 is CASSLPWGNQPQHF. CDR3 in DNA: TGTGCCAGCAGCCTCCCTTGGGGCAATCAGCCCCAGCATTTT.

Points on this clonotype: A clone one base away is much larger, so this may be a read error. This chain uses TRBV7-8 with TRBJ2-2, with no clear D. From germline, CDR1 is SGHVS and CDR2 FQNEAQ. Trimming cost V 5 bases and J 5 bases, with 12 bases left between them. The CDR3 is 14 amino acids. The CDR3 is CASSIFYSTGELFF. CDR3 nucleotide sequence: TGTGCCAGCAGCATATTCTATTCTACCGGGGAGCTGTTTTTT.

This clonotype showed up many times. The CDR3 is CASSESIWEETQYF. CDR3 bases: TGCGCCAGCAGTGAGTCGATTTGGGAAGAGACCCAGTACTTC. The genes are TRBV10-1 and TRBJ2-5; unclear D gene. The germline CDR1 and CDR2 sequences are WNHNN and SYGVQD (reference sequence). The CDR3 extends over 14 amino acids. V was shortened by 0 bases and J by 3 bases, with 8 bases between the two germline ends.

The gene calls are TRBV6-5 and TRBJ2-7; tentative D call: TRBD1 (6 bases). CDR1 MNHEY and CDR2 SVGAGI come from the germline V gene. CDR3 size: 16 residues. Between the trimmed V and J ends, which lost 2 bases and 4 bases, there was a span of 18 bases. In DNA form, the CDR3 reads TGTGCCAGCAGTTACCCGCCGGGACATCCTTCGTACGAGCAGTACTTC. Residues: CASSYPPGHPSYEQYF.

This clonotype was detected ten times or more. CDR3: CASRQGAGETQYF. The CDR3 nucleotides are TGTGCCAGCAGGCAGGGGGCAGGAGAGACCCAGTACTTC. This chain connects TRBV28 to TRBJ2-5; 8 positions agree with TRBD1. Germline V lookup: CDR1 MDHEN, CDR2 SYDVKM. This CDR3 is 13 amino acids long. J was trimmed by 4 bases and V by 6 bases; bases with no gene match: 4.

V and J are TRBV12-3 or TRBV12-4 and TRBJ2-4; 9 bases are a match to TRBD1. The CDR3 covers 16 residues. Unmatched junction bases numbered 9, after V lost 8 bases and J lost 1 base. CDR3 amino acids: CASQGQGPSAKNIQYF. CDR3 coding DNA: TGTGCCAGCCAGGGACAGGGCCCATCGGCCAAAAACATTCAGTACTTC.

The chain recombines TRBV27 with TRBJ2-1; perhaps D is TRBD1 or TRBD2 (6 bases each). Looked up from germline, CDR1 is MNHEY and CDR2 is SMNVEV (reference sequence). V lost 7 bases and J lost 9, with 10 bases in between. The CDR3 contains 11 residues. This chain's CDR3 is CASTTGAEQFF. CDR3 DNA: TGTGCCAGCACGACGGGGGCTGAGCAGTTCTTC.

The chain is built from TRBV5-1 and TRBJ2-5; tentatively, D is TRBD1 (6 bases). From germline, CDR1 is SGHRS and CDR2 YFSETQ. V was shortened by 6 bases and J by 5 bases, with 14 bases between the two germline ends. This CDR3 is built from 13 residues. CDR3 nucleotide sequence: TGCGCCAGCACACATCAGGGGCGGGAGACCCAGTACTTC. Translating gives CASTHQGRETQYF.

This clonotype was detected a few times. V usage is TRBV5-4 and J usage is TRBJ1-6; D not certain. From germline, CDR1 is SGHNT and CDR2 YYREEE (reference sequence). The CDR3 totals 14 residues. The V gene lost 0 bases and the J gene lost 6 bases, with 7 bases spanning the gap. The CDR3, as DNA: TGTGCCAGCAGCTTGGGCCACACTAATTCACCCCTCCACTTT. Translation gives CASSLGHTNSPLHF.

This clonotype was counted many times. DNA of the CDR3: TGTGCCAGCAGCTTAGGTCTAGCGGGAGGGCCAGATACGCAGTATTTT. Amino acid sequence: CASSLGLAGGPDTQYF. The V and J genes are TRBV7-6 and TRBJ2-3; 12 positions agree with TRBD2. CDR1 is SGHVS, CDR2 FNYEAQ, per germline. CDR3 length equals 16 residues. V shed 1 base and J 4 bases; nucleotides not matched to a gene: 3. Full variable domain (missing parts from reference TRBV7-6 and TRBJ2-3): GAGVSQSPRYKVTKRGQDVALRCDPISGHVSLYWYRQALGQGPEFLTYFNYEAQQDKSGLPNDRFSAERPEGSISTLTIQRTEQRDSAMYRCASSLGLAGGPDTQYFGPGTRLTVL.

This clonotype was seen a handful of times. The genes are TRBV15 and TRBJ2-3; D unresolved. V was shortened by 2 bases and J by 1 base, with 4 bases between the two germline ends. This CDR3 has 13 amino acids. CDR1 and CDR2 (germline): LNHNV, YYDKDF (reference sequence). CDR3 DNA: TGTGCCACCAGCAGAATCCGCACAGATACGCAGTATTTT. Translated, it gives CATSRIRTDTQYF.

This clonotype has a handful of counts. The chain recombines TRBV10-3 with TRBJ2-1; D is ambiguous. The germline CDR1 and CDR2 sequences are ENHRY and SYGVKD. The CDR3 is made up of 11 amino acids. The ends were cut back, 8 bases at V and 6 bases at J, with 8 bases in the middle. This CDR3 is CAIEDGNEQFF. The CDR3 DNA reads TGTGCCATCGAAGACGGCAATGAGCAGTTCTTC.

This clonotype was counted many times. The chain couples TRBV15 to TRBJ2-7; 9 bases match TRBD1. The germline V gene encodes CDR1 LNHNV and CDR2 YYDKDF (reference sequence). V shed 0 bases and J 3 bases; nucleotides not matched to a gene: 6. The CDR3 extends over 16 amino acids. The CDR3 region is CATSRDGGQGIYEQYF. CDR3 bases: TGTGCCACCAGCAGAGATGGGGGACAGGGTATCTACGAGCAGTACTTC.